These T cell receptor beta chains were read from a single sample in a study of shared clonotypes between healthy human individuals. The data were produced by immunoSEQ multiplex PCR, yet TCRdb's version contains in-frame clones alone and is incomplete. The data hold over a million clones, with approximately 78% observed a single time. The sequenced sample consisted of memory CD4+ T cells from PBMCs. These TCRs come from a man aged 18-30 years in good health. Some clones in this sample may be carry-over from other donors' samples. CDR3s include the opening cysteine and the closing phenylalanine or tryptophan. The D gene is left open where the match is weak. Expanded clones get a size class; other rows say once, few or many, or leave the size out.

clone size | J gene | D gene | V gene | CDR3 DNA | CDR3 protein
. | TRBJ2-7 | . | TRBV28 | TGTGCCAGCAGTTTGGTTGCCAGGGCAAACGAGCAGTACTTC | CASSLVARANEQYF
many | TRBJ1-1 | . | TRBV2 | TGTGCCAGCAGTGTGTGGGGTATGAACACTGAAGCTTTCTTT | CASSVWGMNTEAFF
. | TRBJ2-1 | . | TRBV10-3 | TGTGCCATCAGTGGTTCGGAGGGAGCCAATGAGCAGTTCTTC | CAISGSEGANEQFF
. | TRBJ1-2 | . | TRBV5-1 | TGCGCCAGCAGCTTGCTCGGGGGGCAGGATGGCTACACCTTC | CASSLLGGQDGYTF
few | TRBJ1-2 | . | TRBV28 | TGTGCCAGCAGTTCCTACTGGGACGGTAACTATGGCTACACCTTC | CASSSYWDGNYGYTF
. | TRBJ2-1 | TRBD2 | TRBV30 | TGTGCCTGGAGTACACTAGCGGGAGGGGACAATGAGCAGTTCTTC | CAWSTLAGGDNEQFF
. | TRBJ1-1 | . | TRBV30 | TGTGCCTTAACGGCACAGCGGGGGAACACTGAAGCTTTCTTT | CALTAQRGNTEAFF
once | TRBJ2-7 | . | TRBV5-1 | TGCGCCAGCAGCCCGGGGAACTCCTACGAGCAGTACTTC | CASSPGNSYEQYF
. | TRBJ2-3 | TRBD2 | TRBV11-3 | TGTGCCAGCAGCCCCGGGACTAGCGGGAGCTCAGATACGCAGTATTTT | CASSPGTSGSSDTQYF
few | TRBJ2-2 | TRBD2 | TRBV5-6 | TGTGCCAGCAGCTTGGTCACAACGGGAGGGTCCACCGGGGAGCTGTTTTTT | CASSLVTTGGSTGELFF
. | TRBJ2-2 | . | TRBV5-1 | TGCGCCAGCAGCTTGGTGGGAGGCGGATACACCGGGGAGCTGTTTTTT | CASSLVGGGYTGELFF
. | TRBJ2-3 | . | TRBV19 | TGTGCCAGTAGTATAGGGAGACGCACAGATACGCAGTATTTT | CASSIGRRTDTQYF
few | TRBJ2-7 | . | TRBV11-2 | TGTGCCAGCAGGATATCCTACGAGCAGTACTTC | CASRISYEQYF
. | TRBJ1-4 | . | TRBV30 | TGTGCCTGGAGTGTCCTGACAACTAATGAAAAACTGTTTTTT | CAWSVLTTNEKLFF
. | TRBJ2-3 | . | TRBV2 | TGTGCCAGCAGGTCCAGCCAGGGAGGCACAGATACGCAGTATTTT | CASRSSQGGTDTQYF
. | TRBJ2-6 | TRBD1 | TRBV6-1 | TGTGCCAGCAGTGAAGTTGGGACAGGAGTTTCGGGGGCCAACGTCCTGACTTTC | CASSEVGTGVSGANVLTF
. | TRBJ2-3 | TRBD2 | TRBV29-1 | TGCAGCTTCCCTCGTGGGGGGGACCCAGATACGCAGTATTTT | CSFPRGGDPDTQYF
. | TRBJ2-7 | . | TRBV5-8 | TGTGCCGGCAGCTTGACTAGGCTGGGGGAGCAGTACTTC | CAGSLTRLGEQYF
. | TRBJ1-5 | . | TRBV6-1 | TGTGCCAGCAGTGAACCCCCCGACAGGCGAGCTTTT | CASSEPPDRRAF
. | TRBJ1-6 | TRBD1 | TRBV28 | TGTGCCAGCAGTTTCCCGACAGGGGCTAATTCACCCCTCCACTTT | CASSFPTGANSPLHF
. | TRBJ2-7 | . | TRBV29-1 | TGCAGCGCCGTGGTGGGAAGCGGAGGCTACGAGCAGTACTTC | CSAVVGSGGYEQYF
. | TRBJ2-7 | . | TRBV10-2 | TGCGCCAGCAGTGGCCAGGGGCACGAGCAGTACTTC | CASSGQGHEQYF
many | TRBJ1-5 | TRBD1 | TRBV2 | TGTGCCAGCAGGGGGACAGGGGTCCAGCCCCAGCATTTT | CASRGTGVQPQHF
. | TRBJ2-2 | . | TRBV7-2 | TGTGCCAGCAGCTCCCAGGGGAACACCGGGGAGCTGTTTTTT | CASSSQGNTGELFF
once | TRBJ2-1 | . | TRBV28 | TGTGCCAGCAGTTTACAGAGCTCCTACAATGAGCAGTTCTTC | CASSLQSSYNEQFF
. | TRBJ2-5 | . | TRBV5-1 | TGCGCCAGCAGCTTGGAGGCTAGCGTGGAGACCCAGTACTTC | CASSLEASVETQYF
few | TRBJ2-5 | . | TRBV4-2 | TGTGCCAGCAGCCAAGAATCCTCGAACCAAGAGACCCAGTACTTC | CASSQESSNQETQYF
. | TRBJ2-2 | . | TRBV6-6 | TGTGCCAGCAGGTCGTTCCTAACCGGGGAGCTGTTTTTT | CASRSFLTGELFF
. | TRBJ2-1 | . | TRBV7-3 | TGTGCCAGCAGCAGTGGGACAAACAATGAGCAGTTCTTC | CASSSGTNNEQFF
. | TRBJ2-4 | . | TRBV19 | TGTGCCAGTAGTATAGGAGCAGGACCGCGGATGCTCAAAAACATTCAGTACTTC | CASSIGAGPRMLKNIQYF
once | TRBJ1-2 | . | TRBV18 | TGTGCCAGCTCACTCGACAGAAACTATGGCTACACCTTC | CASSLDRNYGYTF
. | TRBJ2-7 | TRBD2 | TRBV9 | TGTGCCAGCAGCGTAGCTCCTAGCGGGAACTACGAGCAGTACTTC | CASSVAPSGNYEQYF
. | TRBJ2-7 | TRBD1 | TRBV11-2 | TGTGCCAGCAGCCGATCGGACAGGGGACCCTACGAGCAGTACTTC | CASSRSDRGPYEQYF
. | TRBJ1-2 | . | TRBV5-5 | TGTGCCAGCAGCACAGCCGGGCCCGAAAGCTACACCTTC | CASSTAGPESYTF
. | TRBJ2-3 | TRBD2 | TRBV7-9 | TGTGCCAGCACTCCGGGGAGGGTAGGGAATACGCAGTATTTT | CASTPGRVGNTQYF
. | TRBJ2-2 | . | TRBV7-9 | TGTGCCAGCAGCTTTGCAGGTACCGGGGAGCTGTTTTTT | CASSFAGTGELFF
. | TRBJ2-5 | TRBD1 | TRBV11-2 | TGTGCCAGCAGCCCACAAGGGTCGTTCGGACAGGGGAGCGGGGAGACCCAGTACTTC | CASSPQGSFGQGSGETQYF
. | TRBJ2-7 | . | TRBV7-8 | TGTGCCAGCAGCAACCAGGGCTACGAGCAGTACTTC | CASSNQGYEQYF
. | TRBJ2-1 | TRBD2 | TRBV6-1 | TGTGCCAGCAGTCCGGGACTAGCGAACAATGAGCAGTTCTTC | CASSPGLANNEQFF
. | TRBJ1-1 | . | TRBV2 | TGTGCCAGCAGTTTGATATCCGGGATCACTGAAGCTTTCTTT | CASSLISGITEAFF
. | TRBJ2-7 | TRBD1 | TRBV18 | TGTGCCAGCTCATCAGGACAGGGGGGCAACTCCTACGAGCAGTACTTC | CASSSGQGGNSYEQYF
. | TRBJ2-6 | . | TRBV4-2 | TGTGCCAGCAGCCAAACGAGCTCTGGGGCCAACGTCCTGACTTTC | CASSQTSSGANVLTF
. | TRBJ1-2 | . | TRBV19 | TGTGCCAGTAGTATGCCAGGGGCTGGCTACACCTTC | CASSMPGAGYTF
. | TRBJ2-1 | TRBD2 | TRBV28 | TGTGCCAGCAGGCCCAGCGGGAGGGCCTTCCAGTTCTTC | CASRPSGRAFQFF
. | TRBJ2-3 | . | TRBV18 | TGTGCCAGCTCAGGACAGCGAAGCACAGATACGCAGTATTTT | CASSGQRSTDTQYF
. | TRBJ1-2 | . | TRBV6-1 | TGTGCCAGCAGCGCAGACAGGAACTATGGCTACACCTTC | CASSADRNYGYTF
. | TRBJ1-3 | . | TRBV4-3 | TGCGCCAGCAGCCAAGTCTGGACACCGGGGCCCAGCTCTGGAAACACCATATATTTT | CASSQVWTPGPSSGNTIYF
many | TRBJ1-1 | . | TRBV18 | TGTGCCAGCTCACTAAAACAGGGAAAAGGCACTGAAGCTTTCTTT | CASSLKQGKGTEAFF
. | TRBJ2-5 | TRBD2 | TRBV5-1 | TGCGCCAGCAGCTTGGCTAGCGGCCAAGAGACCCAGTACTTC | CASSLASGQETQYF
. | TRBJ2-5 | TRBD2 | TRBV6-8 | TGTGCCAGCAGTTCGAGGACTGGCCCGGGGGGGGAGACCCAGTACTTC | CASSSRTGPGGETQYF
. | TRBJ1-1 | . | TRBV6-5 | TGTGCCAGCAGTTACGGCGGATACGCAGCTTTCTTT | CASSYGGYAAFF
. | TRBJ2-3 | TRBD2 | TRBV5-4 | TGTGCCAGCAGCGGAAAAGGACTAGCGGGAACAGATACGCAGTATTTT | CASSGKGLAGTDTQYF
. | TRBJ1-1 | . | TRBV27 | TGTGCCAGCAGAGAAAACCCCTTCCTGAACACTGAAGCTTTCTTT | CASRENPFLNTEAFF
. | TRBJ1-1 | TRBD1 | TRBV7-6 | TGTGCCAGCAGCGTCGGACAGGGATACACTGAAGCTTTCTTT | CASSVGQGYTEAFF
. | TRBJ2-7 | . | TRBV21-1 | TGTGCCAGCAGCATAGGTGAGGGTTGGAAAAAAAGCTCCTACGAGCAGTACTTC | CASSIGEGWKKSSYEQYF
once | TRBJ2-3 | TRBD2 | TRBV7-2 | TGTGCCAGCAGCTTCTTCCTAGCGGGAGAGGCGCGGACAGATACGCAGTATTTT | CASSFFLAGEARTDTQYF
. | TRBJ2-1 | TRBD2 | TRBV28 | TGTGCCAGCTCGGACCCCCTGACTAGCGGGAGGGTCGATGAGCAGTTCTTC | CASSDPLTSGRVDEQFF